This entry lists 3 T cell receptor beta chains sequenced from one sample in a study of Graves' ophthalmopathy and Graves' hyperthyroidism. Amplification of the TCR beta CDR3 regions used RNA transcripts (as template). HTBI primers served in a first-round RT-PCR, which a second-round multiplex PCR followed. TCRdb re-called the multiplex PCR reads with MiXCR, one entry per CDR3 protein. The sample records some 360,000 distinct CDR3 sequences, approximately 17% being singletons. Sequenced input: peripheral blood. The receptors derive from an adult woman with stable Graves' hyperthyroidism.

This clonotype was detected many times. The chain carries TRBV20-1 and TRBJ2-4; 12 bases agree with TRBD2. The germline V gene has CDR1 DFQATT and CDR2 SNEGSKA (reference sequence). CDR3 length equals 15 residues. J gave up 5 bases and V 5 bases, and 7 bases lay outside the gene matches. In nucleotides, the CDR3 is TGCAGTGCTGACGGACTAGCGGGATGGGAAAACATTCAGTACTTC. Translation: CSADGLAGWENIQYF.

This clonotype was seen ten or more times. V gene TRBV10-3 combines with J gene TRBJ2-7; 11 bases are shared with TRBD2. There are 16 residues in the CDR3. Per the germline V gene, CDR1 is ENHRY and CDR2 is SYGVKD. V lost 7 bases, J lost 3 bases, and 11 bases stayed unmatched. This CDR3 is CAITDYGTSGHYEQYF. The DNA for the CDR3 is TGTGCCATCACCGACTACGGGACTAGCGGACACTACGAGCAGTACTTC.

This clonotype was seen only a few times. J is TRBJ1-2 and V is TRBV30; 10 positions match TRBD1. Unmatched junction bases numbered 6, after V lost 0 bases and J lost 8 bases. This CDR3 region has 14 residues. CDR1 and CDR2 (germline): GTSNPN, SVGIG (reference sequence). The CDR3 spells CAWSVLTGGAGYTF. The CDR3 nucleotides read TGTGCCTGGAGTGTACTGACAGGGGGCGCGGGCTACACCTTC.